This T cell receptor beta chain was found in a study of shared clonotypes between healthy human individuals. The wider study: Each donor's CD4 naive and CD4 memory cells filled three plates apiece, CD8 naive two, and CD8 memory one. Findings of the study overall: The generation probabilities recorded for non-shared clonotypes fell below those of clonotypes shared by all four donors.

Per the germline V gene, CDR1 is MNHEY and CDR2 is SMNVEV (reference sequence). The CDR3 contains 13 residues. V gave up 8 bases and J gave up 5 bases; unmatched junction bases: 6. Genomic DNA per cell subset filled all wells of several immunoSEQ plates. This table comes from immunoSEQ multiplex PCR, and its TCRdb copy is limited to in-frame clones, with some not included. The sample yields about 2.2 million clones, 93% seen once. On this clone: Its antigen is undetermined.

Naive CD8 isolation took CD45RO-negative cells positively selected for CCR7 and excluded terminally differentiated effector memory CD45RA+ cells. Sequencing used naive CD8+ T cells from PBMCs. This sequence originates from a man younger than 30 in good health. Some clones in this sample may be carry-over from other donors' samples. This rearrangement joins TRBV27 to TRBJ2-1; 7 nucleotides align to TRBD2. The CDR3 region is CASGEGIDNEQFF. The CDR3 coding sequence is TGTGCCAGCGGGGAGGGTATAGACAATGAGCAGTTCTTC.